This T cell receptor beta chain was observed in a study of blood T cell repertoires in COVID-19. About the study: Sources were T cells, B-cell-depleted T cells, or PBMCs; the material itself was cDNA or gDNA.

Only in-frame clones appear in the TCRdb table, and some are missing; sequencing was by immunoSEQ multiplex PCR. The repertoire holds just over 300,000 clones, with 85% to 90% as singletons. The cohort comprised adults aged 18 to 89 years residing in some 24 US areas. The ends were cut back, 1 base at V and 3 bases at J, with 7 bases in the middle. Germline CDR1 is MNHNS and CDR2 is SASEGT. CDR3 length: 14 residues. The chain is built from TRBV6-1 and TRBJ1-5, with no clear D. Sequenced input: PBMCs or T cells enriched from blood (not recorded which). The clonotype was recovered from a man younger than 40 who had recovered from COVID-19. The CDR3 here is CASSEVGYNQPQHF. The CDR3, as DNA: TGTGCCAGCAGTGAAGTGGGCTACAATCAGCCCCAGCATTTT.